One sample yielded the 8 T cell receptor beta chains listed below, sequenced in a study of Ad26.COV2.S vaccination and SARS-CoV-2 variants. Documented treatment: roughly 20 received Ad26.COV2.S at low or high dose, single or two shots; about 5 received placebo; per-sample allocation not given. Collection of the samples took place on day 63 after the first injection of vaccine or placebo. The table came from immunoSEQ multiplex PCR; TCRdb's copy has only in-frame clones and leaves some out. The table lists more than 400,000 clones, 90% of them singletons. Sequencing was performed on peripheral blood, taken in a trial of Ad26.COV2.S vaccine versus placebo. The origin of the receptors is a person aged 18-60 years who received the Ad26.COV2.S COVID-19 vaccine or a placebo.

J is TRBJ1-1 and V is TRBV2; the match to TRBD1 covers 9 bases. The V and J ends lost 5 bases and 4 bases, in that order; junction bases with no gene match: 2. CDR3 length: 13 residues. The germline V gene has CDR1 SNHLY and CDR2 FYNNEI. The CDR3 loop is CASSQDRGTEAFF. The DNA for the CDR3 is TGTGCCAGCAGTCAGGACAGGGGCACTGAAGCTTTCTTT.

The chain combines TRBV10-1 with TRBJ2-2, with D possibly TRBD1 on 6 matching bases. V shed 2 bases and J shed 0 bases, with 16 bases lying between them. The length of the CDR3 is 18 residues. Looked up from germline, CDR1 is WNHNN and CDR2 is SYGVQD (reference sequence). CDR3: CASSERGMGLANTGELFF. DNA for the CDR3: TGCGCCAGCAGTGAGAGGGGGATGGGGCTGGCGAACACCGGGGAGCTGTTTTTT.

The genes are TRBV9 and TRBJ2-3; 10 positions agree with TRBD1. The trim removed 1 base at V and 4 bases at J, leaving 6 bases unmatched. The CDR3 loop spans 16 amino acids. Germline lookup yields CDR1 SGDLS and CDR2 YYNGEE. CDR3 in DNA: TGTGCCAGCAGCGTATCACCGACAGGGGGCGCAGATACGCAGTATTTT. This codes for CASSVSPTGGADTQYF.

The chain carries TRBV12-3 or TRBV12-4 and TRBJ2-3; no clear D gene. Between the trimmed V and J ends, which lost 3 bases and 6 bases, there was a span of 4 bases. This CDR3 has 11 amino acids. The CDR3 coding sequence is TGTGCCAGCAGTTTGCGGGATACGCAGTATTTT. Protein product: CASSLRDTQYF.

This chain links TRBV3-1 (or the pseudogene TRBV3-2) with TRBJ2-5; 10 nucleotides line up with TRBD2. This CDR3 has 16 amino acids. The trim removed 4 bases at V and 8 bases at J, leaving 13 bases unmatched. Germline CDR1 reads LGHDT; CDR2 reads YNNKEL (reference sequence). The CDR3 protein is CASSPKAGAGGRTQYF. The DNA for the CDR3 is TGTGCCAGCAGCCCCAAAGCTGGAGCGGGAGGGCGAACCCAGTACTTC.

This clone was detected only once. The CDR3 loop reads CASSLGRRDTDTDTQYF. CDR3 nucleotide sequence: TGTGCCAGCAGTTTGGGTCGGCGGGACACAGACACAGATACGCAGTATTTT. The chain has TRBV28 and TRBJ2-3, with D perhaps assigned TRBD1 or TRBD2 (6 bases each). The CDR3 consists of 17 residues. Germline V gene lookup returns CDR1 MDHEN and CDR2 SYDVKM. Trimming took off 3 bases at V and 2 bases at J, with 18 bases between the two ends.

This chain uses TRBV21-1 with TRBJ2-7; TRBD2, the table's D call, was not compared with the DNA. TRBV21-1 is flagged as a pseudogene. The length of the CDR3 is 16 residues. The DNA of the CDR3 is TGTGCCAGCAGCCGGGGAGGCAGGCGTATCTCCTACGAGCAGTACTTC. Residues: CASSRGGRRISYEQYF.

This rearrangement joins TRBV9 to TRBJ2-2; TRBD1 matches 7 bases. The CDR3 length is 13 residues. The V gene end was trimmed by 3 bases and the J gene end by 6 bases; junction bases not matched to a gene: 2. CDR1 and CDR2 from the germline V gene are SGDLS and YYNGEE. The CDR3 DNA reads TGTGCCAGCAGCGGCGGACAGGCCGGGGAGCTGTTTTTT. It specifies CASSGGQAGELFF.